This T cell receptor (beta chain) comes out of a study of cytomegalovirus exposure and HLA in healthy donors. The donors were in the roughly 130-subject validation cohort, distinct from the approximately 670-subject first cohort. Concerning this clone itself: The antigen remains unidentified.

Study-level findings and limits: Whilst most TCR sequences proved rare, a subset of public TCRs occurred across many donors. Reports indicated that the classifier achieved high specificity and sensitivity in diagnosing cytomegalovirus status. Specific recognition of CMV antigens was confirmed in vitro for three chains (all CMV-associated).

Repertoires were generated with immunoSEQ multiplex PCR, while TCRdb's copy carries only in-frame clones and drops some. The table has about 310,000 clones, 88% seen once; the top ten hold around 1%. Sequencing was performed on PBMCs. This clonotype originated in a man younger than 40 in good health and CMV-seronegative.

The DNA of the CDR3 is TGTGCCAGCAGTTTCCCCACCCGACAGCAGCCCCAGCATTTT. As protein: CASSFPTRQQPQHF. The V call is TRBV27, the J call TRBJ1-5; weak D call: TRBD1 (5 bases). CDR3 length equals 14 residues. Germline CDR1 MNHEY, CDR2 SMNVEV (reference sequence). With 3 bases removed from V and 7 bases from J, the gap between germline ends came to 13 bases.